This is a list of T cell receptor beta chains from one sample in a study of control samples from healthy donors and cancer patients. Sequencing was performed with immunoSEQ multiplex PCR; in TCRdb, only in-frame clones are kept and a portion is missing. The profile shows about 150,000 clones, about nine tenths of them singletons. Material: blood. The receptors shown here come from a man younger than 45 in good health. CDR3s include the opening cysteine and the closing phenylalanine or tryptophan. D genes are given only for firm matches. Expanded clones are given a class, and other clones once, few, many or no size at all.

>.|TRBV19|.|TRBJ2-7
CASSIVGGTYEQYF
TGTGCCAGTAGTATAGTGGGCGGTACCTACGAGCAGTACTTC
>.|TRBV5-4|TRBD1|TRBJ1-2
CASRSGQGASNPRYTF
TGTGCCAGCAGGTCGGGACAGGGGGCCTCCAACCCGCGCTACACCTTC
>few|TRBV6-5|.|TRBJ1-1
CASSRPGTVEAFF
TGTGCCAGCAGTCGTCCCGGGACGGTTGAAGCTTTCTTT
>.|TRBV5-3|TRBD1|TRBJ2-7
CARSPQGPDRDGDYEQYF
TGTGCCAGAAGCCCCCAAGGGCCCGACAGGGATGGGGACTACGAGCAGTACTTC
>many|TRBV4-2|.|TRBJ2-3
CASSQDEGWGSTDTQYF
TGTGCCAGCAGCCAAGATGAGGGTTGGGGTAGCACAGATACGCAGTATTTT
>.|TRBV4-3|.|TRBJ1-1
CASSVVKDSTEAFF
TGCGCCAGCAGTGTTGTAAAGGATAGCACTGAAGCTTTCTTT
>few|TRBV27|TRBD1|TRBJ2-2
CASTTVQGSRTGELFF
TGTGCCAGCACGACAGTACAGGGGAGCCGAACCGGGGAGCTGTTTTTT
>.|TRBV18|.|TRBJ1-5
CASSPPPGPQHF
TGTGCCAGCTCACCACCGCCAGGACCCCAGCATTTT
>.|TRBV19|.|TRBJ2-1
CASSIGRFNEQFF
TGTGCCAGTAGTATAGGCAGGTTTAATGAGCAGTTCTTC
>.|TRBV2|.|TRBJ1-2
CASSNDRLYGYTF
TGTGCCAGCAGTAACGACAGACTCTATGGCTACACCTTC
>.|TRBV11-1|.|TRBJ1-2
CASSSYMGGYTF
TGTGCCAGCAGCTCGTATATGGGAGGCTACACCTTC
>.|TRBV6-2/TRBV6-3|.|TRBJ2-7
CASSYTPPREQYF
TGTGCCAGCAGTTACACCCCGCCGCGAGAGCAGTACTTC
>.|TRBV11-1|TRBD2|TRBJ2-5
CASSLTLRGAETQYF
TGTGCCAGCAGCTTAACTTTGCGGGGGGCGGAGACCCAGTACTTC
>few|TRBV7-8|.|TRBJ1-2
CASSPSAGRPPYGYTF
TGTGCCAGCAGCCCCTCGGCGGGGCGCCCTCCCTATGGCTACACCTTC
>few|TRBV7-2|TRBD2|TRBJ2-7
CASSLREGGYEQYF
TGTGCCAGCAGCTTACGGGAGGGGGGCTACGAGCAGTACTTC
>once|TRBV2|TRBD1|TRBJ1-4
CATDRGVGEKLFF
TGTGCCACCGACAGGGGAGTGGGTGAAAAACTGTTTTTT
>.|TRBV5-1|.|TRBJ2-3
CASSYDRSTDTQYF
TGCGCCAGCAGCTATGACAGGAGCACAGATACGCAGTATTTT
>once|TRBV4-3|.|TRBJ2-1
CASSHGDGRGFGEQFF
TGCGCCAGCAGCCACGGAGACGGCCGTGGGTTCGGTGAGCAGTTCTTC
>.|TRBV9|TRBD2|TRBJ2-1
CASSVGLAGEDEQFF
TGTGCCAGCAGCGTAGGACTAGCGGGAGAAGATGAGCAGTTCTTC
>.|TRBV5-1|TRBD2|TRBJ2-3
CASSLVPRGGTDTQYF
TGCGCCAGCAGCTTGGTTCCGCGGGGGGGCACAGATACGCAGTATTTT
>.|TRBV12-3/TRBV12-4|.|TRBJ1-4
CASSLSVAEKLFF
TGTGCCAGCAGTTTGAGTGTTGCTGAAAAACTGTTTTTT
>.|TRBV7-9|.|TRBJ2-2
CASSSGTGELFF
TGTGCCAGCAGCTCGGGCACCGGGGAGCTGTTTTTT
>.|TRBV14|.|TRBJ2-3
CASSLGASISDTQYF
TGTGCCAGCAGCCTCGGGGCGTCAATATCAGATACGCAGTATTTT
>.|TRBV11-2|.|TRBJ1-5
CASSLGRDSNQPQHF
TGTGCCAGCAGCTTAGGACGGGATAGCAATCAGCCCCAGCATTTT
>.|TRBV15|.|TRBJ2-7
CATSVETEAGKKQYF
TGTGCCACCAGCGTAGAGACGGAGGCCGGTAAGAAGCAGTACTTC
>.|TRBV7-2|TRBD2|TRBJ2-1
CASSPGGIAGAWYNEQFF
TGTGCCAGCAGCCCGGGGGGAATAGCGGGAGCGTGGTACAATGAGCAGTTCTTC
>.|TRBV30|.|TRBJ1-4
CAWKGRSGEKLFF
TGTGCCTGGAAAGGGCGGTCTGGGGAAAAACTGTTTTTT
>.|TRBV9|TRBD1|TRBJ1-4
CASSVGTGGASTNEKLFF
TGTGCCAGCAGCGTAGGGACAGGGGGCGCCAGCACTAATGAAAAACTGTTTTTT
>.|TRBV2|.|TRBJ1-1
CASSAVADMNTEAFF
TGTGCCAGCAGTGCGGTGGCGGACATGAACACTGAAGCTTTCTTT
>.|TRBV14|.|TRBJ2-7
CASSQVSKQYF
TGTGCCAGCAGCCAAGTATCCAAGCAGTACTTC
>.|TRBV7-5|.|TRBJ2-2
CARSLEPPNAGPPTDTDTGELFF
TGTGCCAGAAGCTTAGAACCACCTAACGCAGGACCCCCAACAGACACTGACACCGGGGAGCTGTTTTTT
>once|TRBV5-4|TRBD1|TRBJ2-7
CASSFPGQGSYEQYF
TGTGCCAGCAGCTTCCCGGGACAGGGGTCCTACGAGCAGTACTTC
>.|TRBV18|TRBD1|TRBJ1-3
CASSPGQGPGNTIYF
TGTGCCAGCTCACCGGGACAGGGCCCAGGAAACACCATATATTTT
>once|TRBV14|.|TRBJ1-6
CASSQERDWLNSPLHF
TGTGCCAGCAGCCAAGAGAGGGATTGGTTGAATTCACCCCTCCACTTT
>.|TRBV24-1|TRBD1|TRBJ1-1
CATSDQQGAEAFF
TGTGCCACCAGTGACCAACAGGGGGCTGAAGCTTTCTTT
>.|TRBV6-2/TRBV6-3|.|TRBJ1-1
CASSNPGEAFF
TGTGCCAGCAGTAACCCCGGGGAAGCTTTCTTT
>.|TRBV5-1|TRBD1|TRBJ2-7
CASSLSLHFGDRPYEQYF
TGCGCCAGCAGCTTGTCTCTGCATTTTGGGGACAGACCATACGAGCAGTACTTC
>.|TRBV27|TRBD1|TRBJ2-1
CASSLPLGTGDMNEQFF
TGTGCCAGCAGTCTCCCCCTAGGGACAGGGGATATGAATGAGCAGTTCTTC
>once|TRBV6-2/TRBV6-3|TRBD2|TRBJ2-7
CASSYTSESYEQYF
TGTGCCAGCAGTTACACTAGCGAGTCCTACGAGCAGTACTTC
>.|TRBV4-3|.|TRBJ1-2
CASSQDWVEAGYTF
TGCGCCAGCAGCCAAGATTGGGTCGAGGCGGGCTACACCTTC
>.|TRBV3-1/TRBV3-2|.|TRBJ2-7
CASSLYAPEDRPRYEQYF
TGTGCCAGCAGCCTTTACGCCCCCGAGGACAGACCACGCTACGAGCAGTACTTC
>.|TRBV28|.|TRBJ2-5
CASSQGKETQYF
TGTGCCAGCAGCCAGGGTAAAGAGACCCAGTACTTC
>once|TRBV5-4|.|TRBJ1-6
CASSLVGDSPLHF
TGTGCCAGCAGCTTGGTGGGGGATTCACCCCTCCACTTT
>.|TRBV5-1|.|TRBJ2-5
CASHSSVFLQQETQYF
TGCGCCAGCCACAGCAGTGTTTTCTTGCAGCAAGAGACCCAGTACTTC
>.|TRBV6-4|.|TRBJ1-1
CASSPRGGGTEAFF
TGTGCCAGCAGCCCACGGGGCGGCGGCACTGAAGCTTTCTTT
>.|TRBV19|.|TRBJ1-5
CASTDWYSASSNQPQHF
TGTGCCAGTACAGATTGGTACTCAGCCTCGAGCAATCAGCCCCAGCATTTT
>.|TRBV7-2|.|TRBJ1-5
CASSLRGPQPQHF
TGTGCCAGCAGCTTACGCGGGCCTCAGCCCCAGCATTTT
>.|TRBV24-1|.|TRBJ2-7
CATSDTTGMSYEQYF
TGTGCCACCAGTGATACTACAGGGATGTCCTACGAGCAGTACTTC